In its sample, the clone carrying this T cell receptor (beta chain) was seen a few times. The sample is drawn from a study of blood T cell repertoires in COVID-19. CDR3 length equals 15 residues. Germline V gene data show CDR1 as MNHEY and CDR2 as SMNVEV (reference sequence). V lost 10 bases, J lost 0 bases, and 15 bases lay in between. Cohorts were based on clinical histories the participants reported. Authors' data handling: Researchers report that nucleated cell counts were estimated from reference gene primer amplification. Generated by immunoSEQ multiplex PCR, the TCRdb table keeps only in-frame clones and is missing some. V, J and clone size reflect that table, while D and trimming were determined from the DNA. Counted here are under 350,000 clones, more than 90% occurring once; the ten biggest clones make up 2.6%.

This sequence originates from a man between 60 and 75 years old who had recovered from COVID-19. The sequencing sample was made of PBMCs or T cells enriched from blood (not recorded which). The chain recombines TRBV27 with TRBJ2-2; no reliable D call. CDR3 in DNA: TGTGCCACCTCAAGGAACGGAGCGAACACCGGGGAGCTGTTTTTT. It codes for CATSRNGANTGELFF.